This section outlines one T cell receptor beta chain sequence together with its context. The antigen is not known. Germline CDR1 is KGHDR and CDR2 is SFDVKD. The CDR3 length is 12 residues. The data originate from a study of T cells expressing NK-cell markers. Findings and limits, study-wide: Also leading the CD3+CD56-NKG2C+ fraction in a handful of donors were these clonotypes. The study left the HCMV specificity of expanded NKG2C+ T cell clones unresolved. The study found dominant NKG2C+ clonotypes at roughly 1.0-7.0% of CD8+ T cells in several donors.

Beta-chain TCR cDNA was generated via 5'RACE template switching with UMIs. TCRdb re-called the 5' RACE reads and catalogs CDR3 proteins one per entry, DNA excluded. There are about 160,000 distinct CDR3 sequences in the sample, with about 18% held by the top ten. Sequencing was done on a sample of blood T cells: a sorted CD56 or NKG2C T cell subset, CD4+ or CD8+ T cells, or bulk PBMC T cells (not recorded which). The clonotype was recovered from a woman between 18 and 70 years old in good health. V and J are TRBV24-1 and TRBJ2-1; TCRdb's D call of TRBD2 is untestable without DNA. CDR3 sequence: CATSARAAEQFF.